Listed below are T cell receptor beta chains from one sample, sequenced in a study of cytotoxic CD8 clonotypes in ibrutinib-treated CLL. Generated by immunoSEQ multiplex PCR, the TCRdb table keeps only in-frame clones and is missing some. The sample shows around 310,000 clones, around four fifths of them seen only once. The sequencing used PBMCs, collected before ibrutinib treatment. All receptors derive from a human donor with chronic lymphocytic leukemia. Both conserved end residues are part of each CDR3. D genes are given only for firm matches. Where a row states a size, it is once, few, many or the class of an expanded clone; other rows omit it.

d_gene | abundance | j_gene | v_gene | CDR3aa | CDR3nt
NA | NA | TRBJ1-2 | TRBV29-1 | CSVRGPVNYGYTF | TGCAGCGTCAGAGGGCCAGTTAACTATGGCTACACCTTC
TRBD1 | NA | TRBJ2-3 | TRBV6-1 | CASSGYRGRRTDTQYF | TGTGCCAGCAGTGGATACAGGGGGCGGCGCACAGATACGCAGTATTTT
TRBD1 | NA | TRBJ1-3 | TRBV19 | CASSIPGGIGNTIYF | TGTGCCAGTAGTATTCCAGGGGGGATCGGAAACACCATATATTTT
TRBD1 | NA | TRBJ2-5 | TRBV7-9 | CASSRTGAYQETQYF | TGTGCCAGCAGCCGGACAGGGGCCTACCAAGAGACCCAGTACTTC
TRBD1 | NA | TRBJ2-4 | TRBV18 | CASSEGQGANIQYF | TGTGCCAGCTCAGAAGGACAGGGGGCTAACATTCAGTACTTC
NA | few | TRBJ1-3 | TRBV20-1 | CSASGNTIYF | TGCAGTGCTAGCGGAAACACCATATATTTT
TRBD2 | NA | TRBJ2-7 | TRBV11-3 | CASSPEDASGSGEQYF | TGTGCCAGCAGCCCTGAAGACGCTAGCGGGAGTGGCGAGCAGTACTTC
NA | few | TRBJ1-3 | TRBV7-9 | CASSLGLQGYF | TGTGCCAGCAGCTTAGGACTTCAAGGATATTTT
TRBD1 | NA | TRBJ1-1 | TRBV30 | CAGTGTGYTEAFF | TGTGCCGGGACAGGGACCGGTTACACTGAAGCTTTCTTT
NA | NA | TRBJ1-2 | TRBV2 | CASSRVGGYTF | TGTGCCAGCAGCCGGGTTGGAGGCTACACCTTC
NA | NA | TRBJ2-1 | TRBV4-3 | CASSQEWLLYNEQFF | TGCGCCAGCAGCCAAGAGTGGCTGCTCTACAATGAGCAGTTCTTC
NA | few | TRBJ1-2 | TRBV11-1 | CASSRDTIGYGYTF | TGTGCCAGCAGCAGGGACACCATCGGGTATGGCTACACCTTC
NA | NA | TRBJ2-4 | TRBV7-2 | CASSSGLANIQYF | TGTGCCAGCAGCTCGGGACTGGCGAACATTCAGTACTTC
NA | NA | TRBJ2-3 | TRBV7-2 | CASSQIALGTDTQYF | TGTGCCAGCAGCCAAATAGCGTTAGGCACAGATACGCAGTATTTT
TRBD2 | NA | TRBJ2-1 | TRBV5-1 | CASSPRTSGSYNEQFF | TGCGCCAGCAGCCCGCGGACTAGCGGGAGTTACAATGAGCAGTTCTTC
NA | NA | TRBJ1-2 | TRBV2 | CASPEGRSYGYTF | TGTGCCAGCCCTGAAGGGAGAAGCTATGGCTACACCTTC
NA | few | TRBJ2-2 | TRBV7-7 | CASSPNEHNTGELFF | TGTGCCAGCAGCCCGAATGAACATAACACCGGGGAGCTGTTTTTT
NA | NA | TRBJ2-7 | TRBV10-3 | CAIRGQGKYEQYF | TGTGCCATCCGTGGCCAGGGTAAATACGAGCAGTACTTC
TRBD2 | NA | TRBJ2-1 | TRBV4-2 | CASSQGLAGGGQQFF | TGTGCCAGCAGCCAAGGTTTAGCGGGAGGGGGGCAGCAGTTCTTC
TRBD1 | NA | TRBJ2-3 | TRBV7-2 | CASTTPTGAGDTQYF | TGTGCCAGCACCACGCCCACAGGGGCGGGAGATACGCAGTATTTT
NA | NA | TRBJ2-7 | TRBV27 | CASSKGTRPYEQYF | TGTGCCAGCAGCAAGGGGACGCGACCCTACGAGCAGTACTTC
NA | NA | TRBJ2-7 | TRBV15 | CATSILSGTGEQYF | TGTGCCACCAGCATACTCTCAGGGACGGGGGAGCAGTACTTC